This T cell receptor (beta chain) emerged from a study of blood T cell repertoires in COVID-19. The wider study: Sites across the United States, Italy and Spain contributed samples from acute and convalescent COVID-19.

Clones were sequenced by immunoSEQ multiplex PCR, and TCRdb holds only the in-frame ones, with some missing. The data hold over 200,000 clones, with 75% to 90% observed a single time. The TCR sequence derives from a man aged 30 to 45 with COVID-19, enrolled during active disease. The source material was peripheral blood.

CDR3 amino acids: CASSAAQGAAYEQYF. The CDR3 bases are TGTGCCAGCAGCGCAGCGCAGGGGGCTGCCTACGAGCAGTACTTC. The V and J genes are TRBV7-9 and TRBJ2-7; 8 bases fit TRBD1. CDR1 is SEHNR and CDR2 is FQNEAQ in the germline V gene (reference sequence). The CDR3 covers 15 residues. V lost 5 bases, J lost 2 bases, and 8 bases stayed unmatched.